This T cell receptor beta chain was recovered during a study of molecular identifiers for immune sequencing clone quantification. The CDR3 covers 18 residues. Germline V gene lookup returns CDR1 DFQATT and CDR2 SNEGSKA (reference sequence). The V segment lost 3 bases and the J segment 0 bases; nucleotides outside the gene matches: 12. Listed TCR primers, together with previously described methods, were used for the bulk TCR libraries. TCRdb reanalysed the PCR reads using MiXCR and keeps one entry per CDR3 protein. The table has approximately 9,000 distinct CDR3 sequences, around 14% seen once; the top ten hold approximately 1.5%. This clonotype showed up many times. Its antigen is unidentified. Libraries of naive CD8 cells were prepared from 20,000 to 1,000,000 sorted cells using 10%, 30% or 50% RNA. For naive CD8 T cells, sorting used the CD8+CD4-CCR7+CD45RA+ phenotype. Study outcomes and limitations: For effector cells, clones above 20 RNA copies held over 97% of molecules; for naive cells, under 1%.

The rearrangement joins TRBV20-1 to TRBJ2-1; 9 bases fit TRBD2. Material for sequencing was naive CD8+ T cells from blood, with Jurkat cell RNA spiked in. Subset here: FACS-sorted CD8+CD4-CCR7+CD45RA+ naive T cells. The TCR comes from a human donor in good health. Some libraries in this study had Jurkat cell RNA spiked in. This CDR3 is CSARSSIAGDNSYNEQFF. The CDR3 bases are TGCAGTGCTAGGTCTTCCATAGCGGGAGACAACTCCTACAATGAGCAGTTCTTC.